The 28 T cell receptor beta chains in this list originate from one sample, sequenced in a study of a mutant IDH1 vaccine in newly diagnosed glioma. The time point was: week 11, during vaccination. Topical imiquimod was applied with each vaccine dose, which held 300 ug of mutant IDH1 20-mer peptide. Antigen specificity for these receptors is unknown. Only in-frame clones appear in the TCRdb table, and some are missing; sequencing was by immunoSEQ multiplex PCR. The table shows roughly 130,000 clones, with about four fifths occurring only once. Source: PBMCs, taken from a glioma patient whose treatment included an IDH1 peptide vaccine. The receptors were gathered from a man in his forties with glioma.

DNA for the CDR3: TGTGCCTGGAATCACCCCTCGCGGGGCAACCATGGCTACACCTTC. It encodes CAWNHPSRGNHGYTF. The J gene is TRBJ1-2, the V gene TRBV30, with a tentative D call TRBD1 (5 bases). Germline CDR1 GTSNPN, CDR2 SVGIG (reference sequence). V lost 4 bases and J lost 6, with 21 bases in between. The CDR3 has 15 residues.

The rearrangement links TRBV27 to TRBJ2-7; 10 positions agree with TRBD1. CDR1 and CDR2 (germline): MNHEY, SMNVEV (reference sequence). V shed 8 bases, J shed 2 bases, and the junction held 3 bases outside the gene matches. The CDR3 contains 13 residues. The chain's CDR3 is CASQGQGTYEQYF. CDR3 nucleotide sequence: TGTGCCAGCCAGGGACAGGGGACCTACGAGCAGTACTTC.

The V and J genes are TRBV4-2 and TRBJ1-1, with 9 bases lining up with TRBD1. The CDR3 totals 15 residues. The trim removed 2 bases at V and 10 bases at J, leaving 11 bases unmatched. CDR1 is LGHNA, CDR2 YNFKEQ, per germline. For the CDR3, the DNA is TGTGCCAGCAGCCAATCTGAAGGACAGGGGAGGGTAGCTTTCTTT. Protein product: CASSQSEGQGRVAFF.

The chain is built from TRBV7-8 and TRBJ1-2; D is unresolved. Trimming pared 5 bases from V and 0 bases from J, leaving 10 bases between. Per germline, CDR1 SGHVS and CDR2 FQNEAQ. The CDR3 contains 14 residues. The CDR3, as DNA: TGTGCCAGCAGCCAGTCCCAGGCTAACTATGGCTACACCTTC. It translates to CASSQSQANYGYTF.

In its sample, this clone was seen a few times. This chain connects TRBV5-4 to TRBJ2-3, with 8 positions matching TRBD2. V lost 0 bases and J lost 5; bases outside the gene matches: 11. The CDR3 is 17 amino acids. Germline V gene data show CDR1 as SGHNT and CDR2 as YYREEE (reference sequence). The CDR3, as DNA: TGTGCCAGCAGCTTGGGGGGAGCGGGAGTGTCTAAAGATACGCAGTATTTT. Translated, it gives CASSLGGAGVSKDTQYF.

The chain is built from TRBV5-1 and TRBJ1-4; D possibly corresponds to TRBD1 (5 bases). The ends were cut back, 2 bases at V and 6 bases at J, with 11 bases in the middle. Germline CDR1 is SGHRS and CDR2 is YFSETQ. This CDR3 spans 14 amino acids. The CDR3 here is CASSFGGGDEKLFF. Here the CDR3 DNA reads TGCGCCAGCAGCTTCGGAGGAGGGGATGAAAAACTGTTTTTT.

CDR3 residues: CASSEVRGFQPQHF. Written as DNA, the CDR3 is TGTGCCAGCAGTGAAGTAAGGGGGTTTCAGCCCCAGCATTTT. The genes are TRBV2 and TRBJ1-5; weak D call: TRBD1 (6 bases). Germline CDR1 reads SNHLY; CDR2 reads FYNNEI. The V end was cut by 1 base, the J end by 6 bases, with 10 bases between. This CDR3 is built from 14 residues.

The rearrangement joins TRBV11-2 to TRBJ2-3; 7 bases agree with TRBD1. In germline, CDR1 is SGHAT, CDR2 FQNNGV. With 5 bases clipped from V and 2 bases from J, the junction kept 7 bases outside the gene matches. The CDR3 is 15 amino acids. The CDR3 spells CASSPGQATTDTQYF. CDR3 DNA: TGTGCCAGCAGCCCTGGACAGGCGACCACAGATACGCAGTATTTT.

CDR3 DNA sequence: TGTGCCAGTAGTACAGGTCCTGGAAACACCATATATTTT. Translation: CASSTGPGNTIYF. The chain couples TRBV19 to TRBJ1-3; D is unresolved. This CDR3 is built from 13 residues. Germline V gene sequence: CDR1 LNHDA, CDR2 SQIVND (reference sequence). The V gene lost 4 bases and the J gene lost 2 bases, with 6 bases spanning the gap. Combining the CDR3 with reference TRBV19 and TRBJ1-3 gives the whole variable domain DGGITQSPKYLFRKEGQNVTLSCEQNLNHDAMYWYRQDPGQGLRLIYYSQIVNDFQKGDIAEGYSVSREKKESFPLTVTSAQKNPTAFYLCASSTGPGNTIYFGEGSWLTVV.

This clone came up once. The chain recombines TRBV7-2 with TRBJ2-2; 9 nucleotides line up with TRBD2. This CDR3 comprises 15 residues. Germline V CDR1 and CDR2: SGHTA, FQGNSA. With 1 base clipped from V and 4 bases from J, the junction kept 1 base outside the gene matches. CDR3 loop: CASSLVAGVTGELFF. DNA of the CDR3: TGTGCCAGCAGCTTAGTAGCGGGAGTCACCGGGGAGCTGTTTTTT.

This clone was observed once. The chain uses TRBV10-1 and TRBJ2-6, with 7 bases identical to TRBD2. The trim removed 7 bases at V and 0 bases at J, leaving 12 bases unmatched. CDR3 length: 18 residues. The germline V gene has CDR1 WNHNN and CDR2 SYGVQD (reference sequence). The CDR3 DNA reads as TGCGCCAGCATGGTTGGTAGGCGGGGGTACTCTGGGGCCAACGTCCTGACTTTC. It translates to CASMVGRRGYSGANVLTF.

The chain employs TRBV4-3 and TRBJ1-4, with 7 bases lining up with TRBD1. Trimming cost V 1 base and J 3 bases; bases outside gene matches: 2. Looked up from germline, CDR1 is LGHNA and CDR2 is YSLEER. The CDR3 runs 15 residues. The CDR3 DNA reads TGCGCCAGCAGCCAAGGGCAGGGGGCTAATGAAAAACTGTTTTTT. Protein: CASSQGQGANEKLFF.

The CDR3 sequence is CASSPGIRPGELFF. The CDR3 DNA is TGTGCCAGCAGTCCCGGGATACGCCCCGGGGAGCTGTTTTTT. The chain couples TRBV7-2 to TRBJ2-2; TRBD2 is a possible D gene (5 bases). The germline V and J ends were trimmed by 6 bases and 6 bases, with 14 bases remaining between them. Looked up from germline, CDR1 is SGHTA and CDR2 is FQGNSA. The CDR3 spans 14 residues. Looking up the rest from reference TRBV7-2 and TRBJ2-2 gives the full variable domain: GAGVSQSPSNKVTEKGKDVELRCDPISGHTALYWYRQSLGQGLEFLIYFQGNSAPDKSGLPSDRFSAERTGGSVSTLTIQRTQQEDSAVYLCASSPGIRPGELFFGEGSRLTVL.

This clone was counted a few times. The rearrangement uses TRBV10-3 and TRBJ1-1; D gene unclear. This CDR3 is built from 16 residues. Between the trimmed V and J ends, which lost 4 bases and 0 bases, there was a span of 15 bases. The germline V gene encodes CDR1 ENHRY and CDR2 SYGVKD. The CDR3 reads CAISGTMGRLNTEAFF. For the CDR3, the DNA is TGTGCCATCAGTGGGACTATGGGCAGGCTGAACACTGAAGCTTTCTTT.

This clone occurred a few times. CDR3: CASSLVAGTGSYEQYF. The CDR3 bases are TGTGCCAGCAGCCTAGTGGCGGGTACAGGGTCCTACGAGCAGTACTTC. The V and J genes are TRBV5-5 and TRBJ2-7, with a possible D match to TRBD1 (6 bases). V dropped 4 bases and J dropped 1 base, with 18 bases sitting between them. The CDR3 is made up of 16 amino acids. Germline V gene data show CDR1 as SGHKS and CDR2 as YYEKEE (reference sequence).

The rearrangement joins TRBV4-2 to TRBJ2-3; D is possibly TRBD1 (6 bases). The V gene's germline CDR1 is LGHNA and CDR2 YNFKEQ. V lost 0 bases, J lost 0 bases, and 13 bases lay in between. The CDR3 runs to 17 residues. Here the CDR3 reads CASSQDPPGASTDTQYF. Written as DNA, the CDR3 is TGTGCCAGCAGCCAAGATCCTCCAGGGGCGAGCACAGATACGCAGTATTTT.

The chain is built from TRBV30 and TRBJ2-7; D ambiguous. V was shortened by 3 bases and J by 0 bases, with 6 bases between the two germline ends. This CDR3 is 12 amino acids long. The germline gives CDR1 GTSNPN, CDR2 SVGIG (reference sequence). DNA for the CDR3: TGTGCCTGGAGGGTATACTCCTACGAGCAGTACTTC. It specifies CAWRVYSYEQYF.

This clone came up once. This chain joins TRBV4-2 and TRBJ1-6; 7 positions agree with TRBD1. CDR1 and CDR2 (germline): LGHNA, YNFKEQ. The CDR3 has 14 residues. V trimming: 1 base; J trimming: 8 bases; junction bases outside the gene matches: 2. This CDR3 is CASSQGQGYSPLHF. The CDR3 DNA sequence: TGTGCCAGCAGCCAAGGACAGGGATATTCACCCCTCCACTTT.

This chain links TRBV27 with TRBJ2-3; no clear D gene. The V end lost 4 bases, the J end lost 0 bases, and 17 bases lay between the germline ends. The CDR3 covers 17 residues. Germline V gene lookup returns CDR1 MNHEY and CDR2 SMNVEV (reference sequence). In DNA form, the CDR3 reads TGTGCCAGCAGTTCCCCCATTCCGGCGTCTAGCACAGATACGCAGTATTTT. Its translation is CASSSPIPASSTDTQYF.

The chain's CDR3 is CASSDGRTPTGEQFF. CDR3 DNA sequence: TGCGCCAGCAGTGATGGAAGGACCCCCACAGGTGAGCAGTTCTTC. The gene calls are TRBV10-1 and TRBJ2-1; perhaps TRBD1 as D (5 bases). V lost 3 bases, J lost 9 bases, and 18 bases lay in between. The germline CDR1 and CDR2 sequences are WNHNN and SYGVQD (reference sequence). The CDR3 has 15 residues.

The CDR3 region is CASSLDRGTDTQYF. The CDR3 DNA reads TGTGCCAGCAGCTTGGACCGGGGCACAGATACGCAGTATTTT. The chain links TRBV5-4 to TRBJ2-3; D is ambiguous. From germline, CDR1 is SGHNT and CDR2 YYREEE (reference sequence). The CDR3 runs to 14 residues. V lost 0 bases to trimming and J lost 1 base, with 6 bases between them.

This sequence joins TRBV7-6 and TRBJ2-1; TRBD2 agrees at 12 bases. V gave up 1 base and J gave up 7 bases; unmatched junction bases: 5. CDR1 is SGHVS, CDR2 FNYEAQ, per germline. The CDR3 runs to 16 residues. The CDR3 region has the DNA TGTGCCAGCAGCTTAGTTTCTACTAGCGGGAGGAATGAGCAGTTCTTC. Amino acid sequence: CASSLVSTSGRNEQFF.

The V and J genes are TRBV4-3 and TRBJ2-2; D call uncertain. The CDR3 spans 14 residues. Trimming stripped 0 bases from V and 4 bases from J, with 6 bases between. The V gene's germline CDR1 is LGHNA and CDR2 YSLEER. The CDR3 here is CASSQDPLTGELFF. The CDR3 DNA sequence: TGCGCCAGCAGCCAAGATCCCCTCACCGGGGAGCTGTTTTTT.

The V and J genes are TRBV9 and TRBJ2-5, with D possibly matching TRBD2 (5 bases). V dropped 0 bases and J dropped 3 bases, with 12 bases sitting between them. CDR1 SGDLS and CDR2 YYNGEE come from the germline V gene. The CDR3 is 15 amino acids. DNA of the CDR3: TGTGCCAGCAGCGTAGGAGGGTACGGGAAAGAGACCCAGTACTTC. Amino acid sequence: CASSVGGYGKETQYF.

This sequence joins TRBV19 and TRBJ2-7; a weak D match, TRBD1 (6 bases). Germline V gene data show CDR1 as LNHDA and CDR2 as SQIVND (reference sequence). This CDR3 is built from 14 residues. V was shortened by 1 base and J by 4 bases, with 11 bases between the two germline ends. CDR3 amino acids: CASSIGQAGYEQYF. The CDR3 DNA follows: TGTGCCAGTAGTATAGGACAGGCCGGGTACGAGCAGTACTTC. The full variable domain, rest sourced from reference TRBV19 and TRBJ2-7, is DGGITQSPKYLFRKEGQNVTLSCEQNLNHDAMYWYRQDPGQGLRLIYYSQIVNDFQKGDIAEGYSVSREKKESFPLTVTSAQKNPTAFYLCASSIGQAGYEQYFGPGTRLTVT.

The V and J genes are TRBV5-6 and TRBJ2-7; 7 bases match TRBD2. Germline V gene lookup returns CDR1 SGHDT and CDR2 YYEEEE. This CDR3 has 13 residues. With 0 bases clipped from V and 6 bases from J, the junction kept 3 bases outside the gene matches. The CDR3 here is CASSLVWGGEQYF. The DNA for the CDR3 is TGTGCCAGCAGCTTGGTGTGGGGGGGCGAGCAGTACTTC.

The chain joins TRBV27 to TRBJ2-5; possibly TRBD1 for D (6 bases). The CDR3 is 18 amino acids. The germline gives CDR1 MNHEY, CDR2 SMNVEV (reference sequence). V dropped 4 bases and J dropped 5 bases, with 26 bases sitting between them. The CDR3 loop is CASSSSQGGDVTRETQYF. The CDR3 DNA follows: TGTGCCAGCAGTTCTTCCCAAGGGGGAGATGTCACAAGGGAGACCCAGTACTTC.

This clone came up once. This sequence joins TRBV6-5 and TRBJ2-7, with a possible D match to TRBD1 (6 bases). V was clipped by 2 bases and J by 5 bases, with 16 bases between them. The CDR3 has 15 amino acids. Germline CDR1 reads MNHEY; CDR2 reads SVGAGI. CDR3 nucleotide sequence: TGTGCCAGCAGTTACCCGACAGGTCCGGGGAACGAGCAGTACTTC. Amino acids: CASSYPTGPGNEQYF.